One and the same sample provided the 28 T cell receptor beta chains below, sequenced in a study of molecular identifiers for immune sequencing clone quantification. TCRdb called the PCR reads again in MiXCR, with one record for every CDR3 protein. The sample has approximately 590,000 distinct CDR3 sequences, about 25% seen once. Material for sequencing was naive CD8+ T cells from blood, with Jurkat cell RNA spiked in. Subset specified: FACS-sorted CD8+CD4-CCR7+CD45RA+ naive T cells. The origin of the receptors is a human donor in good health. Some libraries in this study had Jurkat cell RNA spiked in.

The chain carries TRBV5-1 and TRBJ2-7; TRBD1 aligns across 9 bases. CDR1 SGHRS and CDR2 YFSETQ come from the germline V gene. This CDR3 has 15 residues. Unmatched junction bases numbered 8, after V lost 4 bases and J lost 3 bases. The CDR3 nucleotides read TGCGCCAGCAGCCTCCGGACAGGGGAAATCTACGAGCAGTACTTC. This encodes CASSLRTGEIYEQYF.

In its sample, this clonotype was seen once. A much larger clone differs by one base, so this may be a read error. The chain links TRBV28 to TRBJ1-5, with a weak D call TRBD1 (6 bases). Germline V gene lookup returns CDR1 MDHEN and CDR2 SYDVKM. The CDR3 spans 14 residues. In nucleotides, the CDR3 is TGTGCCGGCAGTATAGGGGGGAGCAATCAGCCCCAGCATTTT. This encodes CAGSIGGSNQPQHF.

To note about this clonotype: A much larger clonotype is one base distant, so this may be a read error. The chain uses TRBV7-2 and TRBJ1-1; D unclear. Germline CDR1 and CDR2: SGHTA and FQGNSA. The CDR3 contains 12 residues. CDR3 amino acids: CASSLADLKALF. DNA for the CDR3: TGTGCCAGCAGCTTAGCAGACCTTAAAGCTCTCTTT.

This clonotype was seen repeatedly, ten times or more. The gene calls are TRBV13 and TRBJ1-2; TRBD1 might be the D (5 bases). The CDR3 length is 15 residues. The V gene lost 9 bases and the J gene lost 3 bases, with 20 bases spanning the gap. The germline V gene encodes CDR1 PRHDT and CDR2 FYEKMQ (reference sequence). CDR3 bases: TGTGCCAGTTGCGAGGGGACGAACACTTACTATGGCTACACCTTC. Translation gives CASCEGTNTYYGYTF.

On this clonotype: This may be a read error: a much more frequent sequence differs by one nucleotide. This chain uses TRBV12-5 with TRBJ2-3; D is unclear. The V gene's germline CDR1 is LGHNT and CDR2 FRNRAP. The V end lost 4 bases, the J end lost 4 bases, and 12 bases lay between the germline ends. The CDR3 is 14 residues long. The CDR3 DNA reads TGTGCTAGTGGTTCGGTACTCTACGCAGATACGCAGTATTTT. As protein: CASGSVLYADTQYF.

This clonotype was detected many times. This chain joins TRBV14 and TRBJ2-5; the match to TRBD2 covers 10 bases. V trimming: 1 base; J trimming: 0 bases; junction bases outside the gene matches: 2. The CDR3 totals 16 residues. Germline values: CDR1 SGHDN, CDR2 FVKESK. CDR3 amino acids: CASSQGLAGYQETQYF. The CDR3 bases are TGTGCCAGCAGCCAAGGACTAGCGGGTTACCAAGAGACCCAGTACTTC.

The rearrangement joins TRBV5-5 to TRBJ1-4; TRBD1 agrees at 7 bases. Unmatched junction bases numbered 10, after V lost 4 bases and J lost 4 bases. The germline CDR1 and CDR2 sequences are SGHKS and YYEKEE (reference sequence). The CDR3 is 16 amino acids. The CDR3 coding sequence is TGTGCCAGCAGCCGTCGGACAGGAGATTATAATGAAAAACTGTTTTTT. Translated: CASSRRTGDYNEKLFF.

This clonotype came up a few times. The chain uses TRBV6-2 or TRBV6-3 and TRBJ1-1, with 8 bases aligning to TRBD1. The CDR3 runs to 19 residues. V shed 2 bases and J 0 bases; nucleotides not matched to a gene: 14. CDR1 is MNHEY and CDR2 is SVGEGT in the germline V gene. CDR3 sequence (DNA): TGTGCCAGCAGTTACGAGTCTACCGGGACAGGATACATGAACACTGAAGCTTTCTTT. This gives the protein CASSYESTGTGYMNTEAFF.

This clonotype appeared a single time. Sequence at one end of the junction differs from germline and may be a read error. V gene TRBV13 combines with J gene TRBJ2-5; the D gene is possibly TRBD2 (5 bases). CDR3 length: 14 residues. Germline V gene lookup returns CDR1 PRHDT and CDR2 FYEKMQ (reference sequence). DNA of the CDR3: TGTACCAGCAGCTCTGACCGGGGAAGAGAGACCCAGTACTTC. Residues: CTSSSDRGRETQYF. Supplemented by reference TRBV13 and TRBJ2-5, the full variable domain reads AAGVIQSPRHLIKEKRETATLKCYPIPRHDTVYWYQQGPGQDPQFLISFYEKMQSDKGSIPDRFSAQQFSDYHSELNMSSLELGDSALYFCTSSSDRGRETQYFGPGTRLLVL.

Details on this clonotype: A much larger clone differs from this one at a single base, so this may be a read error. The CDR3 does not end in the conserved phenylalanine or tryptophan, so this is likely a read error. The chain has TRBV19 and TRBJ2-5, with TRBD2 matching over 8 bases. Trimming removed 4 bases from V and 0 bases from J; junction bases left unmatched: 7. The CDR3 has 16 residues. Germline V gives CDR1 LNHDA, CDR2 SQIVND (reference sequence). CDR3 sequence: CASSTRIAGYQETQYY. The CDR3 bases are TGTGCCAGTAGTACCCGAATAGCGGGGTACCAAGAGACCCAGTACTAC.

In this sample, this clonotype turned up many times. This chain joins TRBV20-1 and TRBJ2-7; D possibly matches TRBD1 or TRBD2 (6 bases each). This CDR3 contains 13 residues. The V end was cut by 5 bases, the J end by 3 bases, with 14 bases between. Germline-derived CDR1 and CDR2 are DFQATT and SNEGSKA (reference sequence). CDR3 sequence reads: CSALQEGGYEQYF. For the CDR3, the DNA is TGCAGTGCTTTACAGGAGGGGGGCTACGAGCAGTACTTC.

About this clonotype itself: At one of its ends the junction is not consistent with the germline gene, which may arise from a read error. The chain joins TRBV7-9 to TRBJ2-2, with 9 bases lining up with TRBD1. The germline CDR1 and CDR2 sequences are SEHNR and FQNEAQ (reference sequence). This CDR3 spans 17 amino acids. DNA for the CDR3: TGTGCCCGCAGTACCCCCGGGACAGGGCCGGGCGCCGGGGAGCTGTTTTTT. Residues: CARSTPGTGPGAGELFF.

This clonotype was found a few times. This sequence joins TRBV20-1 and TRBJ1-1; the D is unclear. The germline CDR1 and CDR2 sequences are DFQATT and SNEGSKA (reference sequence). V shed 1 base and J shed 5 bases, with 14 bases lying between them. This CDR3 is 14 amino acids long. The CDR3 here is CSARVRGSGTEAFF. Here the CDR3 DNA reads TGCAGTGCTAGAGTTCGTGGGTCTGGGACTGAAGCTTTCTTT.

As regards this clonotype: One end of the junction does not line up with germline, which may come from a read error. J is TRBJ2-6 and V is TRBV20-1, with a possible D match to TRBD2 (6 bases). The CDR3 has 18 amino acids. The germline CDR1 and CDR2 sequences are DFQATT and SNEGSKA (reference sequence). The CDR3 loop reads CNARDRDGTSSGANVLTF. The CDR3 DNA sequence: TGCAATGCTAGAGATCGGGACGGGACTTCGTCTGGGGCCAACGTCCTGACTTTC.

Notes on this clonotype: A clone one base away is much larger, so this may be a read error. The chain combines TRBV28 with TRBJ1-1; perhaps TRBD1 as D (5 bases). Germline CDR1 MDHEN, CDR2 SYDVKM. This CDR3 has 14 amino acids. With 4 bases removed from V and 3 bases from J, the gap between germline ends came to 12 bases. CDR3 sequence reads: CASSSTTDYTEAFF. CDR3 DNA: TGTGCCAGCAGTTCCACGACAGATTACACTGAAGCTTTCTTT.

The chain has TRBV20-1 and TRBJ2-2, with D unclear. Trimming took 4 bases from V and 4 from J, leaving 10 bases between them. Germline assignment: CDR1 DFQATT and CDR2 SNEGSKA (reference sequence). CDR3 length equals 13 residues. Here the CDR3 reads CSATSPVTGELFF. Here the CDR3 DNA reads TGCAGTGCTACTTCACCGGTCACCGGGGAGCTGTTTTTT.

As for this clonotype: A much larger clone is a single base away; this may be a read error. The chain has TRBV29-1 and TRBJ2-2, with D possibly being TRBD1 (6 bases). CDR1 SQVTM and CDR2 ANQGSEA come from the germline V gene. The CDR3 contains 12 residues. CDR3 bases: TGCAGTTTCGACAGGAGCACCGGGGAGCTGTTTTTT. Its protein is CSFDRSTGELFF.

This clonotype was detected a few times. The chain recombines TRBV20-1 with TRBJ2-7, with TRBD2 identical over 12 bases. Germline V CDR1 and CDR2: DFQATT, SNEGSKA (reference sequence). This CDR3 is 18 amino acids long. J lost 1 base, V lost 0 bases, and 10 bases had no gene match. Here the CDR3 reads CSARDAGLAGLRSYEQYF. The CDR3 coding sequence is TGCAGTGCTAGAGATGCGGGACTAGCGGGCTTGAGGTCCTACGAGCAGTACTTC.

At least ten counts were recorded for this clonotype. The CDR3 region is CASSPDRGGYNEQFF. CDR3 coding DNA: TGCGCCAGCAGCCCCGACAGGGGGGGATACAATGAGCAGTTCTTC. This sequence joins TRBV4-1 and TRBJ2-1; 9 bases are a match to TRBD1. Trimming removed 4 bases from V and 4 bases from J; junction bases left unmatched: 5. CDR3 size: 15 residues. Germline V gives CDR1 MGHRA, CDR2 YSYEKL.

This clonotype has at least ten counts. The chain links TRBV6-2 or TRBV6-3 to TRBJ1-1; a possible D gene is TRBD1 (5 bases). Germline V gene data show CDR1 as MNHEY and CDR2 as SVGEGT. The CDR3 is 17 residues long. The V end lost 0 bases, the J end lost 0 bases, and 14 bases lay between the germline ends. In DNA form, the CDR3 reads TGTGCCAGCAGTTACTCATCGCGGGGGAGCCTGAACACTGAAGCTTTCTTT. Its protein is CASSYSSRGSLNTEAFF.

The chain employs TRBV3-1 and TRBJ2-2, with D unclear. The germline CDR1 and CDR2 sequences are LGHDT and YNNKEL (reference sequence). The V end was cut by 8 bases, the J end by 7 bases, with 23 bases between. This CDR3 is 16 amino acids long. CDR3 coding DNA: TGTGCCAGCGGCCCCGCGAGGTCGGCCAAACTCGGGGAGCTGTTTTTT. Its translation is CASGPARSAKLGELFF.

This clonotype was counted between two and nine times. The chain has TRBV27 and TRBJ1-1; no definite D call. Trimming removed 4 bases from V and 1 base from J, with 10 bases in between. Germline CDR1 and CDR2: MNHEY and SMNVEV (reference sequence). CDR3 length: 14 residues. Here the CDR3 DNA reads TGTGCCAGCAGTTCCTCAGTTGGGAACACTGAAGCTTTCTTT. This encodes CASSSSVGNTEAFF.

J is TRBJ1-1 and V is TRBV4-1; D uncertain. The V gene's germline CDR1 is MGHRA and CDR2 YSYEKL. V lost 0 bases, J lost 6 bases, and 11 bases lay in between. The CDR3 consists of 14 residues. This chain's CDR3 is CASSQDPAGPEAFF. The DNA of the CDR3 is TGCGCCAGCAGCCAAGATCCGGCAGGCCCTGAAGCTTTCTTT.

The chain links TRBV27 to TRBJ2-3; D perhaps matches TRBD1 (6 bases). Trimming took 3 bases from V and 4 from J, leaving 14 bases between them. Germline loops: CDR1 MNHEY, CDR2 SMNVEV (reference sequence). CDR3 length: 15 amino acids. The CDR3 sequence: CASSLGAGAPDTQYF. The DNA for the CDR3 is TGTGCCAGCAGTTTGGGGGCCGGGGCGCCAGATACGCAGTATTTT.

This clonotype showed up just a few times. The chain couples TRBV7-2 to TRBJ1-2, with D possibly matching TRBD1 (5 bases). Germline CDR1 SGHTA, CDR2 FQGNSA. The CDR3 consists of 15 residues. The V gene lost 1 base and the J gene lost 8 bases, with 17 bases spanning the gap. For the CDR3, the DNA is TGTGCCAGCAGCTTAGGTGGGACCCCGGGGAGAGGCTACACCTTC. This codes for CASSLGGTPGRGYTF.

Ten or more counts support this clonotype. The chain recombines TRBV6-5 with TRBJ1-1; D possibly corresponds to TRBD1 (5 bases). V lost 3 bases and J 3 bases, leaving 11 bases between the germline ends. Germline V lookup: CDR1 MNHEY, CDR2 SVGAGI. This CDR3 has 14 amino acids. The CDR3 DNA is TGTGCCAGCAGTTATCGAGTGGGGGACACTGAAGCTTTCTTT. Protein product: CASSYRVGDTEAFF.

This clonotype was detected many times. The chain links TRBV4-3 to TRBJ2-7, with D perhaps given as TRBD1 or TRBD2 (5 bases each). The V gene lost 1 base and the J gene lost 3 bases, with 10 bases spanning the gap. The CDR3 covers 14 residues. Per germline, CDR1 LGHNA and CDR2 YSLEER. The CDR3 protein is CASSQASGGYEQYF. CDR3 DNA: TGCGCCAGCAGCCAAGCCTCTGGGGGCTACGAGCAGTACTTC.

As to this clonotype: Since a much larger clone is just one base distant, this may be a read error. The chain couples TRBV7-9 to TRBJ2-4; D perhaps matches TRBD2 (6 bases). The CDR3 runs 16 residues. Germline V CDR1 and CDR2: SEHNR, FQNEAQ (reference sequence). CDR3 nucleotide sequence: TGTGCCAGCAGCCGCACGGACGGGGGAGCCAAAAACAGTCAGTACTTC. Translating gives CASSRTDGGAKNSQYF.